This TCR beta chain was found in a study of CD8+CD57+ T cells in acquired aplastic anemia. Broader study findings: Reduced diversity was recorded for CD8+CD57+ cells relative to total CD4+ and CD8+ pools in patients.

The CDR3 runs to 16 residues. Germline V lookup: CDR1 DFQATT, CDR2 SNEGSKA (reference sequence). The V segment lost 6 bases and the J segment 0 bases; nucleotides outside the gene matches: 10. Profiling that covered TCR beta VDJ and CDR3 relied on genomic DNA as its template. TCRdb analysed the reads with MiXCR anew, one entry per CDR3 protein. Here the sample spans 15,000 to 25,000 distinct CDR3 sequences, about 40% being singletons. Those patients picked for sequencing had displayed CD8+CD57+ cell expansion on flow cytometry. A note on this clonotype: Its target is unknown.

This sequence was found in a human donor with aplastic anemia. Sequenced sample: CD8+CD57+ T cells sorted from PBMCs. Subset in this sample: bead-enriched CD8+CD57+ effector memory T cells from SAA patients. The chain combines TRBV20-1 with TRBJ2-1; 8 bases align to TRBD2. DNA for the CDR3: TGCAGTGCCCGAGCAACGGGGGGGTACTCCTACAATGAGCAGTTCTTC. Its translation: CSARATGGYSYNEQFF.